This T cell receptor beta chain was documented in a study of spatial heterogeneity in lung cancer (dated by TCRdb to between 2018 and 2020). About the investigation overall: Beta-chain transcripts were consistently detected in greater numbers than alpha-chain transcripts, which likely reflects a higher abundance of beta-chain transcripts. In non-small cell lung cancer, the study quantitatively compared TCR alpha and beta repertoires across several tumor regions, matched nontumor lung, and blood. In the raw uncorrected reads, each unique combination of TCR and UMI appeared more than ten times on average. Both alpha and beta chains were TCR-sequenced in approximately 220 tumor regions, 64 matched nontumor lung samples and around 54 PBMC samples obtained at surgery. TCR repertoire features were related to nonsynonymous mutation counts determined by whole-exome sequencing of tumor tissue. The study at large found these results: Confirming at a functional level the hypothesis that regional TCRs recognize regional mutations was considered to require additional single-cell paired TCR alpha and beta sequencing.

Trimming accounts for 4 bases at V and 5 bases at J, while the number of junction bases matched to no gene is 17. Sequences SGHTA (CDR1) and FQGNSA (CDR2) are obtained from the germline V gene. There are 18 amino acids in the CDR3, from cysteine to phenylalanine inclusive. Just CDR3 DNA is preserved here, 54 bases in frame from base 1. The protocol used for the library was 5' RACE. The reads were generated on a NextSeq 500. In the TCR library protocol, a unique molecular identifier was attached to each TCR cDNA molecule so that PCR and sequencing errors could be corrected. The original pipeline was this. Decombinator tools were used for TCR identification, UMI-based error correction and CDR3 extraction. TCRs above a frequency of 2 per 1,000, corresponding to the top 1% of the tumor frequency distribution, were defined as expanded. Renyi diversity was calculated using the R vegan package after each repertoire was subsampled 100 times to 5,000 TCRs. To build CDR3 similarity networks, amino acid triplet string-kernel similarity was used, and CDR3s were connected when their pairwise similarity was above 0.82. Through fastp at Q25 and MiXCR, TCRdb rebuilt clones from the public reads, retaining in-frame beta chains. Each CDR3 protein appears once, grouped with its most common genes and DNA. These V and J calls derive from TCRdb rather than the authors' analysis. A total of 6,500 to 8,500 distinct CDR3 sequences appear in this sample, 9.7% of them only once. The ten largest clones add up to less than 30% of the sample.

This clonotype was seen ten or more times. No antigen is known for it. No base quality information exists; no much larger clone differs at one position. Sample time point, as interpreted from the label and publication: sample taken at primary tumor resection. The donors were fewer than 90 patients from the lung TRACERx cohort who had early-stage, untreated non-small cell lung cancer. Whole RNA extracted from tumor and nontumor lung tissue, or from cryopreserved PBMC samples, was used for TCR sequencing without cell sorting. A patient was chosen for TCR sequencing only when enough RNA was available from at least two tumor regions. Before selection, tumor and adjacent nontumor lung specimens were reviewed by a lung pathologist.

The sequence was collected from a male donor with early-stage non-small cell lung cancer. The receptor chain draws on TRBV7-2 and TRBJ2-5, and TRBD1 aligns with 9 junction nucleotides. The sequencing here drew on normal lung tissue next to the tumor, taken at surgery. The CDR3 here reads CASSSYTGTGTRKETQYF. The bases read TGTGCCAGCAGCTCATATACCGGGACAGGGACCCGGAAGGAGACCCAGTACTTC.